The 23 T cell receptor beta chains below were found in one sample sequenced in a study of cytomegalovirus exposure and HLA in healthy donors. The PCR contained 60 Vbeta and 13 Jbeta primers. Assay used: immunoSEQ multiplex PCR; TCRdb lists only in-frame clones, some missing. The profile covers under 130,000 clones, with less than 85% appearing a single time and around 8.5% taken by the ten largest. Sequenced sample: PBMCs. The receptors come from a man in his forties or fifties in good health and CMV-seropositive.

The chain couples TRBV30 to TRBJ2-1; D is perhaps TRBD1 (5 bases). The CDR3 is made up of 14 amino acids. Trimming pared 7 bases from V and 0 bases from J, leaving 13 bases between. Per the germline V gene, CDR1 is GTSNPN and CDR2 is SVGIG (reference sequence). The CDR3 spells CAFRVLVSYNEQFF. DNA of the CDR3: TGTGCCTTCAGGGTTCTAGTCTCCTACAATGAGCAGTTCTTC.

The gene calls are TRBV30 and TRBJ2-7; D ambiguous. CDR3 length: 13 residues. Germline assignment: CDR1 GTSNPN and CDR2 SVGIG (reference sequence). Trimming pared 5 bases from V and 6 bases from J, leaving 17 bases between. The CDR3 here is CAWARGTMGEQYF. Written as DNA, the CDR3 is TGTGCCTGGGCCCGCGGCACCATGGGCGAGCAGTACTTC.

This clone came up a few times. This sequence joins TRBV27 and TRBJ1-6; 8 positions match TRBD1. Germline-derived CDR1 and CDR2 are MNHEY and SMNVEV (reference sequence). This CDR3 is 19 amino acids long. Trimming cost V 1 base and J 0 bases; bases outside gene matches: 8. CDR3 DNA sequence: TGTGCCAGCAGTTTATATGGTGGAGACAGGGGCTCCTATAATTCACCCCTCCACTTT. Translated, it gives CASSLYGGDRGSYNSPLHF.

DNA for the CDR3: TGTGCCAGCTCCCCGAGCGTCGGGGCGGGGGATACGCAGTATTTT. This encodes CASSPSVGAGDTQYF. This chain uses TRBV18 with TRBJ2-3, with D perhaps matching TRBD2 (6 bases). There are 15 residues in the CDR3. V was cut by 6 bases and J by 6 bases, with 19 bases left in between. CDR1 is KGHSH and CDR2 is LQKENI in the germline V gene.

J is TRBJ2-7 and V is TRBV19; TRBD1 might be the D (6 bases). Per germline, CDR1 LNHDA and CDR2 SQIVND (reference sequence). This CDR3 comprises 14 residues. With 5 bases removed from V and 2 bases from J, the gap between germline ends came to 13 bases. Here the CDR3 DNA reads TGTGCCAGTAGTTCAGGCACAGGGACCTACGAGCAGTACTTC. The encoded protein is CASSSGTGTYEQYF.

A single count supports this clone. The CDR3 DNA reads TGTGCCAGCTCTCATGACAGGGCAGGTTCACCCCTCCACTTT. This gives the protein CASSHDRAGSPLHF. The V call is TRBV18, the J call TRBJ1-6, with TRBD1 matching over 7 bases. The CDR3 contains 14 residues. V gave up 6 bases and J gave up 9 bases; unmatched junction bases: 8. CDR1 is KGHSH and CDR2 is LQKENI in the germline V gene.

The V call is TRBV2, the J call TRBJ1-5; 8 nucleotides align to TRBD1. J was trimmed by 1 base and V by 5 bases; bases with no gene match: 4. The CDR3 has 15 residues. CDR1 SNHLY and CDR2 FYNNEI come from the germline V gene. As DNA, the CDR3 is TGTGCCAGCAGTCCACGACAGGGGAGCAATCAGCCCCAGCATTTT. It codes for CASSPRQGSNQPQHF.

V usage is TRBV9 and J usage is TRBJ1-5, with D perhaps matching TRBD1 (5 bases). Germline lookup yields CDR1 SGDLS and CDR2 YYNGEE. V was clipped by 0 bases and J by 7 bases, with 11 bases between them. The CDR3 has 14 residues. CDR3 nucleotide sequence: TGTGCCAGCAGCGTAGTAGGGGTGGAACAGCCCCAGCATTTT. As protein: CASSVVGVEQPQHF. Together with reference TRBV9 and TRBJ1-5, the CDR3 gives the full variable domain: DSGVTQTPKHLITATGQRVTLRCSPRSGDLSVYWYQQSLDQGLQFLIQYYNGEERAKGNILERFSAQQFPDLHSELNLSSLELGDSALYFCASSVVGVEQPQHFGDGTRLSIL.

This clone appeared a few times. The chain employs TRBV6-5 and TRBJ1-2; maybe TRBD1 (6 bases). The germline gives CDR1 MNHEY, CDR2 SVGAGI. The CDR3 is 12 amino acids. Trimming took 7 bases from V and 10 from J, leaving 16 bases between them. The CDR3 is CASKGKGQSYTF. The CDR3 region has the DNA TGTGCCAGCAAGGGAAAGGGACAATCCTACACCTTC.

This clone was recorded once. This rearrangement joins TRBV7-2 to TRBJ2-7; D is uncertain. The CDR3 covers 12 residues. Between the trimmed V and J ends, which lost 5 bases and 4 bases, there was a span of 9 bases. Looked up from germline, CDR1 is SGHTA and CDR2 is FQGNSA. In DNA, the CDR3 is TGTGCCAGCAGCGAGTCAACTTACGAGCAGTACTTC. This translates into CASSESTYEQYF.

The genes are TRBV29-1 and TRBJ2-3; 9 positions agree with TRBD2. CDR1 and CDR2 from the germline V gene are SQVTM and ANQGSEA. The CDR3 contains 15 residues. Trimming cost V 5 bases and J 1 base; bases outside gene matches: 7. For the CDR3, the DNA is TGCAGCGTTATGGGATTAGCGGGGGGCACAGATACGCAGTATTTT. This gives the protein CSVMGLAGGTDTQYF.

As regards this clone: This same CDR3 is encoded by further DNA sequences in the sample. J is TRBJ1-4 and V is TRBV15, with D perhaps matching TRBD1 (5 bases). In germline, CDR1 is LNHNV, CDR2 YYDKDF (reference sequence). Trimming took off 1 base at V and 7 bases at J, with 10 bases between the two ends. CDR3 size: 14 residues. The CDR3 sequence is CATSRGGEGEKLFF. The CDR3 DNA reads TGTGCCACCAGCAGAGGGGGGGAGGGTGAAAAACTGTTTTTT.

This chain links TRBV5-4 with TRBJ1-2; no firm D call. Germline V gives CDR1 SGHNT, CDR2 YYREEE (reference sequence). Between the trimmed V and J ends, which lost 4 bases and 0 bases, there was a span of 16 bases. This CDR3 region has 16 residues. The CDR3 here is CASSPRAGAANYGYTF. In DNA form, the CDR3 reads TGTGCCAGCAGCCCACGGGCGGGCGCCGCTAACTATGGCTACACCTTC.

V is TRBV6-1 and J is TRBJ1-2; no reliable D call. CDR3 size: 12 residues. The germline CDR1 and CDR2 sequences are MNHNS and SASEGT. Trimming removed 2 bases from V and 5 bases from J, with 6 bases in between. The CDR3 DNA reads TGTGCCAGCAGTGAATCCGTTTATGGCTACACCTTC. This gives the protein CASSESVYGYTF.

The chain recombines TRBV11-2 with TRBJ2-7; D may be TRBD1 (6 bases). Trimming cost V 0 bases and J 7 bases, with 13 bases left between them. Germline V gives CDR1 SGHAT, CDR2 FQNNGV. This CDR3 is built from 14 residues. The CDR3 DNA follows: TGTGCCAGCAGCTTAGATCGAAAGGACAGAGAGCAGTACTTC. This sequence encodes CASSLDRKDREQYF.

V is TRBV7-8 and J is TRBJ1-2, with TRBD1 matching over 8 bases. The CDR3 is made up of 14 amino acids. The V gene end was trimmed by 5 bases and the J gene end by 8 bases; junction bases not matched to a gene: 10. From germline, CDR1 is SGHVS and CDR2 FQNEAQ. CDR3 sequence: CASSTRTGLDGYTF. CDR3 in DNA: TGTGCCAGCAGCACAAGGACAGGGTTGGACGGCTACACCTTC.

This clone was counted a single time. The chain uses TRBV12-5 and TRBJ2-1, with D possibly TRBD2 on 5 matching bases. V was cut by 7 bases and J by 4 bases, with 11 bases left in between. The CDR3 runs 13 residues. Germline V lookup: CDR1 LGHNT, CDR2 FRNRAP. CDR3 sequence (DNA): TGTGCTAGTGCGGCGGGCGGATACAATGAGCAGTTCTTC. As protein: CASAAGGYNEQFF.

J is TRBJ1-4 and V is TRBV25-1, with D unresolved. Germline CDR1 reads MGHDK; CDR2 reads SYGVNS. The germline V and J ends were trimmed by 2 bases and 6 bases, with 10 bases remaining between them. This CDR3 spans 14 amino acids. As DNA, the CDR3 is TGTGCCAGCAGTGAACGGGGTCGTGATGAAAAACTGTTTTTT. Its protein is CASSERGRDEKLFF.

This clone showed up just a few times. Other DNA sequences in this sample translate to the same CDR3. V gene TRBV19 combines with J gene TRBJ1-2, with D tentatively TRBD1 (6 bases). Per germline, CDR1 LNHDA and CDR2 SQIVND (reference sequence). Trimming shortened V by 7 bases and J by 0 bases, and 9 bases separated the two germline ends. This CDR3 has 13 residues. The CDR3 DNA sequence: TGTGCCAGTATTGGGGGCCCTAACTATGGCTACACCTTC. Encoded protein: CASIGGPNYGYTF.

The J gene is TRBJ2-5, the V gene TRBV5-5; possibly TRBD2 for D (7 bases). Germline V gene data show CDR1 as SGHKS and CDR2 as YYEKEE (reference sequence). The V and J ends lost 6 bases and 1 base respectively, with 19 bases between them. CDR3 size: 16 residues. CDR3 DNA: TGTGCCAGCACCATGCGGGCGGGGGCGATCCAAGAGACCCAGTACTTC. Protein: CASTMRAGAIQETQYF.

This clone was picked up one time. Here the CDR3 DNA reads TGTGCCTGGAGCCCGGGACAGTACAATCAGCCCCAGCATTTT. It is translated as CAWSPGQYNQPQHF. The chain employs TRBV30 and TRBJ1-5; TRBD1 matches 7 bases. V lost 3 bases, J lost 3 bases, and 5 bases stayed unmatched. The V gene's germline CDR1 is GTSNPN and CDR2 SVGIG (reference sequence). This CDR3 region has 14 residues.

The CDR3 reads CASSSGTSRNTDTQYF. The CDR3 DNA is TGTGCCAGCAGCTCCGGGACTAGCAGAAACACAGATACGCAGTATTTT. V is TRBV5-4 and J is TRBJ2-3; 9 nucleotides line up with TRBD2. The CDR3 consists of 16 residues. Germline V gene sequence: CDR1 SGHNT, CDR2 YYREEE (reference sequence). Germline trimming cut 3 bases from V and 2 bases from J; bases unmatched to any gene: 7.

This clone appeared a few times. The chain couples TRBV10-3 to TRBJ2-3, with 8 bases matching TRBD2. The trim removed 1 base at V and 2 bases at J, leaving 5 bases unmatched. This CDR3 has 16 residues. Germline-derived CDR1 and CDR2 are ENHRY and SYGVKD. The CDR3 coding sequence is TGTGCCATCAGTGAGTTGGCGGGGGGCCTCACAGATACGCAGTATTTT. Translating gives CAISELAGGLTDTQYF.